This is a list of T cell receptor beta chains from one sample in a study of Graves' ophthalmopathy and Graves' hyperthyroidism. TCRdb reprocessed the multiplex PCR reads with MiXCR, giving one entry per CDR3 protein. The sample holds about 740,000 distinct CDR3 sequences; 35% to 50% are singletons and the top ten take less than 55%. Sequenced material: peripheral blood. These receptors were collected from an adult man with Graves' ophthalmopathy. The CDR3 runs from the conserved cysteine through the conserved F or W. A D gene is named only where the DNA matches it firmly. Size is stated for part of the rows, as once, few or many counts, or as a class when the clone is expanded.

TGCAGTGCTCCAGTTGCCGAGGCGGCCTACGAGCAGTACTTC	CSAPVAEAAYEQYF	TRBV20-1	TRBJ2-7	many	NA
TGTGCCAGCCAGATTCGACTAGCGGGAGGGGAGACCCAGTACTTC	CASQIRLAGGETQYF	TRBV6-5	TRBJ2-5	few	TRBD2
TGTGCCAGCAGTGTGGGGACAGGGTCGGAGACCCAGCATTTT	CASSVGTGSETQHF	TRBV2	TRBJ1-5	NA	TRBD1
TGCAGTGCTAGAGAGCGAGGCAATCAGCCCCAGCATTTT	CSARERGNQPQHF	TRBV20-1	TRBJ1-5	few	NA
TGTGCCAGTAGCTCATGGAACACTGAAGCTTTCTTT	CASSSWNTEAFF	TRBV19	TRBJ1-1	few	NA
TGTGCCAGCAGCTTAGCAGGCACAGGGAGAGAGCAGTACTTC	CASSLAGTGREQYF	TRBV7-6	TRBJ2-7	many	NA
TGTGCCAGCAGCTTCGACAGGGGCTTGCGCGAGCAGTACTTC	CASSFDRGLREQYF	TRBV7-9	TRBJ2-7	many	TRBD1
TGCAGCGGGAGGGGCGGCAGGCGTTCTGGGGCCAACGTCCTGACTTTC	CSGRGGRRSGANVLTF	TRBV29-1	TRBJ2-6	NA	NA
TGTGCCAGCAGCGTAGAATGGGGACAGGGACTCTACAATGAGCAGTTCTTC	CASSVEWGQGLYNEQFF	TRBV9	TRBJ2-1	once	TRBD1
TGTGCCAGCAGCCGGGGGGGGCGGGGAGAGACCCAGTACTTC	CASSRGGRGETQYF	TRBV7-9	TRBJ2-5	NA	TRBD2
TGTGCCAGCAGCTTAGAGAGGACTAGGGGAGAGACCCAGTACTTC	CASSLERTRGETQYF	TRBV7-2	TRBJ2-5	many	TRBD2
TGCGCCAGCAGCCGGGGTGGGGACAGGATCTACGAGCAGTACTTC	CASSRGGDRIYEQYF	TRBV5-1	TRBJ2-7	NA	TRBD1
TGTGCCAGCAGCCCCGGGACAGATCTTGGCTACACCTTC	CASSPGTDLGYTF	TRBV5-6	TRBJ1-2	few	TRBD1
TGTGCCAGCAGCTTAAGGGACAGGGGTTCCGGGGAGCTGTTTTTT	CASSLRDRGSGELFF	TRBV7-9	TRBJ2-2	few	TRBD1
TGTGCCACCAGCAGAGATTCGGGACTTAGAGCTTTCTTT	CATSRDSGLRAFF	TRBV15	TRBJ1-1	NA	NA
TGTGCCACCAGTGATCGGACAGGGGGCACTGAAGCTTTCTTT	CATSDRTGGTEAFF	TRBV24-1	TRBJ1-1	once	TRBD1
TGTGCCAGCAGCTTGCTGGGACAGGGGAGTTCCTACGAGCAGTACTTC	CASSLLGQGSSYEQYF	TRBV5-6	TRBJ2-7	few	TRBD1
TGTGCCAGCAGCTCAACCGGGACAGGGGGGGAGCTGTTTTTT	CASSSTGTGGELFF	TRBV7-9	TRBJ2-2	NA	TRBD1
TGCAGTGCTAGATCCCGGGACAGGCCTTACGAGCAGTACTTC	CSARSRDRPYEQYF	TRBV20-1	TRBJ2-7	NA	TRBD1
TGCAGTTTTCCGGGGGTTGGTGGCTACACCTTC	CSFPGVGGYTF	TRBV29-1	TRBJ1-2	NA	NA
TGTGCCAGCAGTAATAGGAGCAATCAGCCCCAGCATTTT	CASSNRSNQPQHF	TRBV2	TRBJ1-5	NA	NA
TGTGCCAGTAGTATCAGTCTAGCGGGGCAAGAGACCCAGTACTTC	CASSISLAGQETQYF	TRBV19	TRBJ2-5	few	TRBD2
TGCAGTGCCCCTTTTAGGCAGAACACTGAAGCTTTCTTT	CSAPFRQNTEAFF	TRBV20-1	TRBJ1-1	NA	NA
TGTGCCAGCAGCTTACGGGGGGCGCGGGAAAAACTGTTTTTT	CASSLRGAREKLFF	TRBV13	TRBJ1-4	few	NA
TGTGCCAGCAGTGCGACAGGGATCGGAAACACCATATATTTT	CASSATGIGNTIYF	TRBV2	TRBJ1-3	many	TRBD1
TGCAGCGTGAGGACAGGGGGCGTCGGCTACACCTTC	CSVRTGGVGYTF	TRBV29-1	TRBJ1-2	many	TRBD1
TGTGCCAGCAGTCTTCAGGGAGTCACCGGGGAGCTGTTTTTT	CASSLQGVTGELFF	TRBV25-1	TRBJ2-2	few	NA
TGCGCCAGCAGCAAGGGTAATGAAAAACTGTTTTTT	CASSKGNEKLFF	TRBV5-1	TRBJ1-4	few	NA
TGTGCCAGCAGCGCCGGACAGTGGGATGGCTACACCTTC	CASSAGQWDGYTF	TRBV11-1	TRBJ1-2	once	NA
TGTGCCAGCAGCTTGGTCTTCGGGGGGCTAGGCTACACCTTC	CASSLVFGGLGYTF	TRBV5-6	TRBJ1-2	many	NA
TGTACCAGCAGAGGTCCAGGGCTTACTGGGGCCAACGTCCTGACTTTC	CTSRGPGLTGANVLTF	TRBV25-1	TRBJ2-6	NA	NA
TGTGCCAGCAGTTTAGTATCGGGGTGGGGAAAAACTGAAGCTTTCTTT	CASSLVSGWGKTEAFF	TRBV7-2	TRBJ1-1	NA	NA
TGCGCCAGCAGCTGGACTAGCAGGGACGCGAACACCGGGAAGCTGTTTTTT	CASSWTSRDANTGKLFF	TRBV5-1	TRBJ2-2	NA	TRBD2
TGTGCCAGCGATCTCTCTAACTATGGCTACACCTTC	CASDLSNYGYTF	TRBV7-2	TRBJ1-2	NA	NA
TGTGCCAGCAGCTCCTGGGACAGGGGCACAGATACGCAGTATTTT	CASSSWDRGTDTQYF	TRBV7-9	TRBJ2-3	NA	TRBD1
TGTGCCAGCAGCCCTGACAGTCCGCGTCAGCCCCAGCATTTT	CASSPDSPRQPQHF	TRBV6-1	TRBJ1-5	few	NA